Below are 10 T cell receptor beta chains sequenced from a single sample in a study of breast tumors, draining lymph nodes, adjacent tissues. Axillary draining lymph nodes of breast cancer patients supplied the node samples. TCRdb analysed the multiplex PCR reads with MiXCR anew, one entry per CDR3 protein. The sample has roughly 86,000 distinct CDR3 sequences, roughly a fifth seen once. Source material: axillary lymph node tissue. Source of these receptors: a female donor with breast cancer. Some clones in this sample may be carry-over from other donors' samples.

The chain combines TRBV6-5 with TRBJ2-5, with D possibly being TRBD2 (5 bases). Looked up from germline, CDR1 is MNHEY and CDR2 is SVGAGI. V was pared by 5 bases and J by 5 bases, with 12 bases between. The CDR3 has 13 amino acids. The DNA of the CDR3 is TGTGCCAGCAGTCTAGCATTAACGGAGACCCAGTACTTC. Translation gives CASSLALTETQYF.

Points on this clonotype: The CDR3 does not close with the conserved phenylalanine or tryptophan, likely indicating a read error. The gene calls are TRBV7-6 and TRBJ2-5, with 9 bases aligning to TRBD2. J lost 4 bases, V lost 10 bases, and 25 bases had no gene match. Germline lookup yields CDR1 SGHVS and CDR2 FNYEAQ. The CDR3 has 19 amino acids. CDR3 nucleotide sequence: TGTGCCACCGGATGGGTAGCTGGGGCTAGCGGGACCCGAGGAGAGACCCAGTACCTC. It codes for CATGWVAGASGTRGETQYL.

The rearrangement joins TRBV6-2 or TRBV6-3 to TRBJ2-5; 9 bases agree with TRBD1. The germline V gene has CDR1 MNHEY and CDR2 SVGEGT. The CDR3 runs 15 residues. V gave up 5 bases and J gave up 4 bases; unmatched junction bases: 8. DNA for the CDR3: TGTGCCAGCAGTCCAGGACAGGGGCGTGGAGAGACCCAGTACTTC. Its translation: CASSPGQGRGETQYF.

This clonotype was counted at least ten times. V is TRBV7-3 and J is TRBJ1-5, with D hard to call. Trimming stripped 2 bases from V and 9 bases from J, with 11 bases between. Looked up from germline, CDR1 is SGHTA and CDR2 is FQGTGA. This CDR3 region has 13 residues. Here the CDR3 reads CASSLDGIGPQHF. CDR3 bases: TGTGCCAGCAGCTTAGACGGGATTGGGCCCCAGCATTTT.

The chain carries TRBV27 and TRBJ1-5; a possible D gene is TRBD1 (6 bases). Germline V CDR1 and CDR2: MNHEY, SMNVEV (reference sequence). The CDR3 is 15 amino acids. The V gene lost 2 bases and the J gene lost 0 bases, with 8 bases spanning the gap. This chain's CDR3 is CASSLRGISNQPQHF. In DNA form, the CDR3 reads TGTGCCAGCAGTTTAAGGGGGATTAGCAATCAGCCCCAGCATTTT.

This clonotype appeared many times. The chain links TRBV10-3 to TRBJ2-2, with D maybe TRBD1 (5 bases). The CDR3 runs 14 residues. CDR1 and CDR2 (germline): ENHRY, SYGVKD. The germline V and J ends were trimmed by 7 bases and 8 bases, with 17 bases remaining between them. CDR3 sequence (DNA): TGTGCCATCACCTCGGACACCCCTTTTGGGGAGCTGTTTTTT. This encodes CAITSDTPFGELFF.

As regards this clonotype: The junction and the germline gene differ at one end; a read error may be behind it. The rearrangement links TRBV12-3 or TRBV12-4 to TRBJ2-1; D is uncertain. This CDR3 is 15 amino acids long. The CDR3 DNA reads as TGTGCCAGCAGTTTACCAGGAAGTGCGCGCAATGAGCAGCTCTTC. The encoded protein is CASSLPGSARNEQLF.

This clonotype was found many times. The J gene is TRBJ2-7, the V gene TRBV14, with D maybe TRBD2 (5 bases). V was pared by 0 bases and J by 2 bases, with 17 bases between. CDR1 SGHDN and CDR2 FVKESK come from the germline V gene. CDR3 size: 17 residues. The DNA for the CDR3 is TGTGCCAGCAGCCAAGAGAGAGGAGGTCCCCTCCCCTACGAGCAGTACTTC. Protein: CASSQERGGPLPYEQYF.

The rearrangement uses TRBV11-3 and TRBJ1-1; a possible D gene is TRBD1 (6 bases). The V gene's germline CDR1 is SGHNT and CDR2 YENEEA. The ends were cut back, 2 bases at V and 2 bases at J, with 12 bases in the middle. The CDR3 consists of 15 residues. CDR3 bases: TGTGCCAGCAGCTTACCGGGACACGCTAACACTGAAGCTTTCTTT. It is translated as CASSLPGHANTEAFF.

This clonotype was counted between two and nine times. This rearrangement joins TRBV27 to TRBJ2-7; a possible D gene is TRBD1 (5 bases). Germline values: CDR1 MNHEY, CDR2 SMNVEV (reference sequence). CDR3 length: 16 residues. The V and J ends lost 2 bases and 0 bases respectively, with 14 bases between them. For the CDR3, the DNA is TGTGCCAGCAGTTTAAGGGGCAGCGAGAGCTCCTACGAGCAGTACTTC. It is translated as CASSLRGSESSYEQYF.